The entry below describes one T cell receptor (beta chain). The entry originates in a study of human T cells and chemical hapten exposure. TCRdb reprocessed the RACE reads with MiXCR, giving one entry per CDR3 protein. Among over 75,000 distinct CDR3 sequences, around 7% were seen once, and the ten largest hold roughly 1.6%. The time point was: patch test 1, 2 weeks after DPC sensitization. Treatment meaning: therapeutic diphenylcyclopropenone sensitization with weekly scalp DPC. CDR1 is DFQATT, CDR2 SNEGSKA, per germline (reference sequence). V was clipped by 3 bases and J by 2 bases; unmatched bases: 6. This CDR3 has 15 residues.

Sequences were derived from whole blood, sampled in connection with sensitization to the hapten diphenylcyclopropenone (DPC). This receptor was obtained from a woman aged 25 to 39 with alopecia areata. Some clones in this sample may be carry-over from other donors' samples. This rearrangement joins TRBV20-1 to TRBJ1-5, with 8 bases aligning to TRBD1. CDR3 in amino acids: CSARWTGSGNQPQHF. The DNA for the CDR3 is TGCAGTGCTAGGTGGACAGGGTCTGGCAATCAGCCCCAGCATTTT.